Reported below is one TCR beta chain. Its antigen is unknown. The PCR had 60 Vbeta and 13 Jbeta primers. Data came from immunoSEQ multiplex PCR; TCRdb stores just in-frame clones and leaves some out. Of 95,000 to 150,000 clones listed, 74% are singletons. The entry originates in a study of cytomegalovirus exposure and HLA in healthy donors. Whole-study results and caveats: Whilst most TCR sequences proved rare, a subset of public TCRs occurred across many donors. In an earlier analysis, productive rearrangement rates for most beta V segments clustered near 87% or 30%.

The TCR originated in a man aged 35 to 55 in good health and CMV-seropositive. Material for sequencing was PBMCs.

The CDR3 is CASSGRTLTDRGPYGYTF. The CDR3 coding sequence is TGTGCCAGCAGCGGTAGGACCCTCACGGACAGGGGGCCCTATGGCTACACCTTC. This chain connects TRBV9 to TRBJ1-2, with 11 positions matching TRBD1. Trimming took 3 bases from V and 4 from J; bases not matched to a gene: 14. The germline V gene encodes CDR1 SGDLS and CDR2 YYNGEE. The length of the CDR3 is 18 residues.